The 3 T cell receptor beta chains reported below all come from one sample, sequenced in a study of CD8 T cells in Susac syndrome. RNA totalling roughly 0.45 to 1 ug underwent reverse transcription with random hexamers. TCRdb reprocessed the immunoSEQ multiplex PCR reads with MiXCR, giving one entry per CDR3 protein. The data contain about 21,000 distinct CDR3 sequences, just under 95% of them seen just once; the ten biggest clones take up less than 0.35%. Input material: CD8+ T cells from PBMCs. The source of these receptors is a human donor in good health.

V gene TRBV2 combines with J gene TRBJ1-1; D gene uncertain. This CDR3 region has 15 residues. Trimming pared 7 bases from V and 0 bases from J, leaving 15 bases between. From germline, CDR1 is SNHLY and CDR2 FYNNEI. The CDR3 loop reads CASTIGPLMNTEAFF. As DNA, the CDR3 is TGTGCCAGCACCATCGGCCCCCTAATGAACACTGAAGCTTTCTTT.

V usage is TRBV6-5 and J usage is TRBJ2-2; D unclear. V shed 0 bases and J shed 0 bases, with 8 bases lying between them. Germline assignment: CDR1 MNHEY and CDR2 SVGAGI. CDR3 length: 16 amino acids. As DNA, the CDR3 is TGTGCCAGCAGTTACTCACATGTGTCGAACACCGGGGAGCTGTTTTTT. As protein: CASSYSHVSNTGELFF.

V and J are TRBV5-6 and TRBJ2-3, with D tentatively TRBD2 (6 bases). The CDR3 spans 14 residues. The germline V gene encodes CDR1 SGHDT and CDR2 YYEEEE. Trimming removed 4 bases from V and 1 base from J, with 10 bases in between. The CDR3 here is CASSNRLGTDTQYF. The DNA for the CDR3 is TGTGCCAGCAGCAACCGACTAGGCACAGATACGCAGTATTTT.